The clone carrying this T cell receptor beta chain was recorded a few times. As yet, its antigen is unknown. MiXCR was run by TCRdb on the reads, yielding one entry per CDR3 protein. This sample has roughly 70,000 distinct CDR3 sequences, with about 20% found just once. The record originates from a study of T cell repertoires in cytomegalovirus infection. About the study: Recently described HLA-C-restricted plus well-studied HLA-B-restricted CMV epitopes were used. Matching HLA type, along with CMV infection, was indicated by public TCR beta signatures. Whole-study findings and limits: Clonotype analysis showed dominance of the ex vivo response by HLA-C-restricted CMV-specific TCR beta clonotypes.

CDR1 and CDR2 from the germline V gene are MNHEY and SVGEGT. The V gene lost 8 bases and the J gene lost 5 bases, with 21 bases spanning the gap. The CDR3 contains 15 residues. The receptor was isolated from a human donor in good health (CMV status not recorded). Some clones in this sample may be carry-over from other donors' samples. The input for sequencing was CD8+ T cells from cultured PBMCs, taken from culture after CMV antigen stimulation. The rearrangement uses TRBV6-2 or TRBV6-3 and TRBJ2-5; D may be TRBD2 (5 bases). CDR3 protein: CASLKPSAVVETQYF. CDR3 bases: TGTGCCAGCCTTAAACCGTCAGCGGTTGTGGAGACCCAGTACTTC.